Below are 21 T cell receptor beta chains sequenced from a single sample in a study of glioma-infiltrating T cells. The iRepertoire nested amplicon-rescue multiplex PCR amplified TCR alpha and beta CDR3s from RNA. Each CDR3 protein gets one entry after TCRdb re-called the multiplex PCR reads with MiXCR. The sample includes about 89,000 distinct CDR3 sequences, about 25% seen only once; the top ten take 6.7%. The specimen sequenced was glioma tissue, nonneoplastic brain tissue, or PBMCs (not recorded which). Receptor source: a human donor with low-grade glioma or glioblastoma, undergoing nonglioma brain surgery, or in good health (not recorded which).

This clonotype was seen repeatedly, ten times or more. The chain employs TRBV20-1 and TRBJ2-4, with 7 bases matching TRBD1. Germline V gene lookup returns CDR1 DFQATT and CDR2 SNEGSKA (reference sequence). Trimming took 0 bases from V and 0 from J; bases not matched to a gene: 14. This CDR3 is built from 19 residues. CDR3 nucleotide sequence: TGCAGTGCTAGAGATGTGGGACAGAGTAGATATCTAGCCAAAAACATTCAGTACTTC. It yields the protein CSARDVGQSRYLAKNIQYF.

This clonotype was seen repeatedly, ten times or more. J is TRBJ1-4 and V is TRBV6-2 or TRBV6-3, with D hard to call. The CDR3 runs to 15 residues. Trimming pared 4 bases from V and 4 bases from J, leaving 13 bases between. CDR1 and CDR2 from the germline V gene are MNHEY and SVGEGT. The CDR3 is CASSSRALHNEKLFF. The CDR3 DNA reads as TGTGCCAGCAGTTCCCGGGCTCTTCATAATGAAAAACTGTTTTTT.

This clonotype has only a few counts. The chain is built from TRBV5-1 and TRBJ2-1; 8 nucleotides line up with TRBD2. V was clipped by 3 bases and J by 6 bases; unmatched bases: 11. The CDR3 sequence is 16 residues long. CDR1 SGHRS and CDR2 YFSETQ come from the germline V gene. The DNA for the CDR3 is TGCGCCAGCAGCTCACTCTCGGGGGGGCCCGCCAATGAGCAGTTCTTC. Residues: CASSSLSGGPANEQFF.

This clonotype was seen once. In nucleotides, the CDR3 is TGTGCCACCGGGACTAGCGCCTTCCAAGAGACCCAGTACTTC. Translated: CATGTSAFQETQYF. V gene TRBV15 combines with J gene TRBJ2-5; 10 positions agree with TRBD2. CDR1 and CDR2 from the germline V gene are LNHNV and YYDKDF (reference sequence). The CDR3 loop spans 14 amino acids. The V gene end was trimmed by 8 bases and the J gene end by 1 base; junction bases not matched to a gene: 4.

This clonotype was picked up many times. The V and J genes are TRBV2 and TRBJ2-5; D might be TRBD2 (7 bases). V shed 5 bases and J shed 5 bases, with 30 bases lying between them. This CDR3 contains 19 residues. Germline values: CDR1 SNHLY, CDR2 FYNNEI. The CDR3 DNA is TGTGCCAGCAGTCCCCCTCGACAGGATAGCGGGTCACGCAGGGAGACCCAGTACTTC. Its protein product is CASSPPRQDSGSRRETQYF.

Ten or more counts support this clonotype. The chain uses TRBV27 and TRBJ2-1; D gene uncertain. The V end lost 7 bases, the J end lost 0 bases, and 1 base lay between the germline ends. The germline gives CDR1 MNHEY, CDR2 SMNVEV (reference sequence). This CDR3 contains 11 residues. Here the CDR3 reads CASTSYNEQFF. The CDR3 nucleotides are TGTGCCAGCACCTCCTACAATGAGCAGTTCTTC.

Details on this clonotype: A read error may explain this, as a much larger clone is one base away. The rearrangement joins TRBV7-6 to TRBJ2-1; TRBD2 matches at 9 bases. The DNA end lines up better with TRBJ2-7; the J call may be wrong. The V gene's germline CDR1 is SGHVS and CDR2 FNYEAQ. This CDR3 has 16 residues. This CDR3 reads CASSTLAGRVGNEQYF. Here the CDR3 DNA reads TGTGCCAGCAGCACCCTAGCGGGGAGGGTCGGCAATGAGCAGTACTTC.

This clonotype has at least ten counts. The chain joins TRBV6-5 to TRBJ2-1, with D uncertain. In germline, CDR1 is MNHEY, CDR2 SVGAGI. This CDR3 comprises 15 residues. The V gene lost 0 bases and the J gene lost 7 bases, with 13 bases spanning the gap. The CDR3 here is CASSYSRTLSNEQFF. Written as DNA, the CDR3 is TGTGCCAGCAGTTACTCCCGGACGTTGTCGAATGAGCAGTTCTTC.

This clonotype was counted many times. V gene TRBV29-1 combines with J gene TRBJ2-3, with D uncertain. The length of the CDR3 is 10 residues. V gave up 4 bases and J gave up 8 bases, with 7 bases separating them. The V gene's germline CDR1 is SQVTM and CDR2 ANQGSEA. DNA of the CDR3: TGCAGCGTTGTAGAGGTTACGCAGTATTTT. Translating it yields CSVVEVTQYF.

Only a few counts were recorded for this clonotype. J is TRBJ2-5 and V is TRBV9; 7 bases agree with TRBD2. J lost 2 bases, V lost 4 bases, and 8 bases had no gene match. The CDR3 is 15 residues long. Germline V CDR1 and CDR2: SGDLS, YYNGEE. The CDR3 nucleotides are TGTGCCAGCAGCCTACACCCCGGGGGGCAAGAGACCCAGTACTTC. Translating it yields CASSLHPGGQETQYF.

By frequency in the sample, this clonotype is medium-sized. The chain links TRBV6-2 or TRBV6-3 to TRBJ2-1; D ambiguous. The germline gives CDR1 MNHEY, CDR2 SVGEGT. The CDR3 extends over 13 amino acids. Trimming pared 2 bases from V and 9 bases from J, leaving 11 bases between. The CDR3 spells CASSYVLPSEQFF. Written as DNA, the CDR3 is TGTGCCAGCAGTTACGTCCTACCGAGTGAGCAGTTCTTC.

The chain joins TRBV3-1 to TRBJ2-7; maybe TRBD2 (6 bases). CDR3 length equals 15 residues. The germline V gene has CDR1 LGHDT and CDR2 YNNKEL (reference sequence). The germline V and J ends were trimmed by 5 bases and 2 bases, with 16 bases remaining between them. The CDR3 is CASSKRGGGAYEQYF. The CDR3 DNA follows: TGTGCCAGCAGCAAACGAGGAGGAGGGGCCTACGAGCAGTACTTC.

This clonotype was picked up many times. The chain is built from TRBV18 and TRBJ2-1; 10 bases agree with TRBD2. This CDR3 contains 15 residues. The junction had 3 bases not matched to a gene; V was cut back by 4 bases and J by 3 bases. Germline values: CDR1 KGHSH, CDR2 LQKENI. The CDR3 DNA is TGTGCCAGCTCACAGGCTAGCGGGAGCTACAATGAGCAGTTCTTC. This sequence encodes CASSQASGSYNEQFF.

This clonotype came up many times. The chain links TRBV3-1 to TRBJ1-5, with D uncertain. The CDR3 sequence is 15 residues long. CDR1 is LGHDT and CDR2 is YNNKEL in the germline V gene (reference sequence). The V and J ends lost 4 bases and 2 bases respectively, with 12 bases between them. The CDR3 protein is CASSRGVNGNQPQHF. CDR3 coding DNA: TGTGCCAGCAGCCGGGGAGTTAACGGCAATCAGCCCCAGCATTTT.

The J gene is TRBJ1-6, the V gene TRBV9; tentatively, D is TRBD1 (5 bases). This CDR3 is 15 amino acids long. Germline V lookup: CDR1 SGDLS, CDR2 YYNGEE. Between the trimmed V and J ends, which lost 5 bases and 1 base, there was a span of 10 bases. CDR3 residues: CASRATGSYNSPLHF. The CDR3 DNA sequence: TGTGCCAGCAGAGCTACAGGTTCCTATAATTCACCCCTCCACTTT.

The V call is TRBV18, the J call TRBJ2-7; 12 bases fit TRBD2. The CDR3 spans 17 residues. In germline, CDR1 is KGHSH, CDR2 LQKENI. Trimming removed 5 bases from V and 2 bases from J; junction bases left unmatched: 10. As DNA, the CDR3 is TGTGCCAGCTCAACCCGGACTAGCGGGAATACTCCCTACGAGCAGTACTTC. Translating gives CASSTRTSGNTPYEQYF.

Many counts were recorded for this clonotype. The rearrangement links TRBV7-2 to TRBJ2-3, with unresolved D. The germline V and J ends were trimmed by 1 base and 2 bases, with 13 bases remaining between them. CDR3 length: 16 residues. Germline CDR1 SGHTA, CDR2 FQGNSA. This CDR3 is CASSLDGALLTDTQYF. CDR3 DNA sequence: TGTGCCAGCAGCTTAGATGGAGCACTGCTCACAGATACGCAGTATTTT.

The chain couples TRBV29-1 to TRBJ1-1, with 8 bases fitting TRBD1. This CDR3 spans 13 amino acids. From germline, CDR1 is SQVTM and CDR2 ANQGSEA. The ends lost 6 bases at V and 0 bases at J; junction bases unmatched: 3. The CDR3 protein is CSVDRGLNTEAFF. The DNA for the CDR3 is TGCAGCGTCGACAGGGGACTGAACACTGAAGCTTTCTTT.

This clonotype came up a few times. J is TRBJ1-1 and V is TRBV12-3 or TRBV12-4, with TRBD1 identical over 7 bases. With 8 bases clipped from V and 3 bases from J, the junction kept 12 bases outside the gene matches. The CDR3 loop spans 15 amino acids. DNA for the CDR3: TGTGCCAGCGTAGGGGGGAGGGGGCGGGACACTGAAGCTTTCTTT. It codes for CASVGGRGRDTEAFF.

A few counts support this clonotype. V is TRBV3-1 and J is TRBJ2-5; D is uncertain. V lost 0 bases and J 2 bases, leaving 10 bases between the germline ends. The germline V gene encodes CDR1 LGHDT and CDR2 YNNKEL (reference sequence). CDR3 length equals 15 residues. The CDR3 loop is CASSQDFHRQETQYF. DNA of the CDR3: TGTGCCAGCAGCCAAGATTTCCACAGACAAGAGACCCAGTACTTC.

This clonotype was detected a few times. This chain connects TRBV7-9 to TRBJ2-7; TRBD1 is a possible D gene (5 bases). V was pared by 3 bases and J by 6 bases, with 9 bases between. This CDR3 comprises 12 residues. Germline V gives CDR1 SEHNR, CDR2 FQNEAQ (reference sequence). CDR3 nucleotide sequence: TGTGCCAGCAGCTTCACAGGCGGCGAGCAGTACTTC. Amino acid sequence: CASSFTGGEQYF.